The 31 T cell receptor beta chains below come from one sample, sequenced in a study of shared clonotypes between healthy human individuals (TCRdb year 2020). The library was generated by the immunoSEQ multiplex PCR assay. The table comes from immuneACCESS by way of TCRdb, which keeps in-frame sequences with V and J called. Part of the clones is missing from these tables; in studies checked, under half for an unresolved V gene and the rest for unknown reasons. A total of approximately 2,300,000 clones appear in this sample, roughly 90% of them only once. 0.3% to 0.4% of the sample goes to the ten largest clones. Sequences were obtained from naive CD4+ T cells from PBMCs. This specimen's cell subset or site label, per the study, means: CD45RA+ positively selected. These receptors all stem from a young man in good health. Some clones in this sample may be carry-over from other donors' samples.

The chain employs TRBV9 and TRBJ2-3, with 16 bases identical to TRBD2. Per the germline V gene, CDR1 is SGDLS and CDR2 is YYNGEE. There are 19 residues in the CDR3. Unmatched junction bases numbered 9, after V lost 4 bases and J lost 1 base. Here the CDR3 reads CASSPLGLAGGPRTDTQYF. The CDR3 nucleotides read TGTGCCAGCAGCCCACTGGGACTAGCGGGAGGGCCGCGCACAGATACGCAGTATTTT. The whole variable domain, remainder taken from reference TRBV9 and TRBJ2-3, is DSGVTQTPKHLITATGQRVTLRCSPRSGDLSVYWYQQSLDQGLQFLIQYYNGEERAKGNILERFSAQQFPDLHSELNLSSLELGDSALYFCASSPLGLAGGPRTDTQYFGPGTRLTVL.

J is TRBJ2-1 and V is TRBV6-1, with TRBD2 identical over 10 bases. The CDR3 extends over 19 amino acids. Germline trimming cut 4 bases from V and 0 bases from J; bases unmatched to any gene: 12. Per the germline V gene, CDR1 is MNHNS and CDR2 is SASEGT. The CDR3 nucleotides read TGTGCCAGCAGTGGGGGGTTTGGACTAGCGGAGAGCTCCTACAATGAGCAGTTCTTC. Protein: CASSGGFGLAESSYNEQFF.

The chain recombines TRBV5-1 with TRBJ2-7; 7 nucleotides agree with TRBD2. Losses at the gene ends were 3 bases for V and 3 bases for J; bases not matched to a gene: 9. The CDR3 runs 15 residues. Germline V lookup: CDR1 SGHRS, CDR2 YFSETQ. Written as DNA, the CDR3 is TGCGCCAGCAGCTCGTTTAGCGGGTACTTCTACGAGCAGTACTTC. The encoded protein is CASSSFSGYFYEQYF.

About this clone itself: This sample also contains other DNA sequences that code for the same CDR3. In DNA, the CDR3 is TGTGCCAGCAGTTTATCTGGAGAGACCCAGTACTTC. Encoded protein: CASSLSGETQYF. The chain employs TRBV27 and TRBJ2-5; unclear D gene. The ends were cut back, 0 bases at V and 4 bases at J, with 3 bases in the middle. CDR3 length equals 12 residues. CDR1 MNHEY and CDR2 SMNVEV come from the germline V gene (reference sequence).

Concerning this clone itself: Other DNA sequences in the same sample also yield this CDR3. In DNA form, the CDR3 reads TGTGCCAGCAGGGGAGCCTACAATGAGCAGTTCTTC. It is translated as CASRGAYNEQFF. V usage is TRBV28 and J usage is TRBJ2-1; tentatively, D is TRBD2 (5 bases). V was trimmed by 6 bases and J by 2 bases, leaving 5 bases between them. This CDR3 contains 12 residues. Germline CDR1 and CDR2: MDHEN and SYDVKM.

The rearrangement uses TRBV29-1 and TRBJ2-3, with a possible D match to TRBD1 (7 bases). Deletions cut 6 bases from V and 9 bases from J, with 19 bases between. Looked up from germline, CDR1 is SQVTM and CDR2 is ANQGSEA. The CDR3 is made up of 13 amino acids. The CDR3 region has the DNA TGCAGCGTCGTCGGGGGACAGACTAGGACGCAGTATTTT. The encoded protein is CSVVGGQTRTQYF.

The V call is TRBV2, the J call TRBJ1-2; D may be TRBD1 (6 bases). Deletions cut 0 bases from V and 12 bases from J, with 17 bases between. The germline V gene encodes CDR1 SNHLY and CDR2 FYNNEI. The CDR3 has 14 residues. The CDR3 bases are TGTGCCAGCAGTGAAGCGCTGTGGGGGCTATCTCACACCTTC. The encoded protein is CASSEALWGLSHTF.

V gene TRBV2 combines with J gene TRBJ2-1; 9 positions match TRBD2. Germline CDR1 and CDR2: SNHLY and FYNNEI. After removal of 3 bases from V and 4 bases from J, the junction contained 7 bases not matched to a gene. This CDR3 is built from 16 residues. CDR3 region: CASSESASGKYNEQFF. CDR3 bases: TGTGCCAGCAGTGAGTCGGCTAGCGGGAAATACAATGAGCAGTTCTTC.

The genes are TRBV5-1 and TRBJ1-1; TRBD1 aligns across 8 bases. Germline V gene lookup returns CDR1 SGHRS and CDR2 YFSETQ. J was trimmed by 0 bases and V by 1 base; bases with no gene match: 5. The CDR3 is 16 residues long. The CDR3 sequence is CASSLQGAWVNTEAFF. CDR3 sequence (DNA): TGCGCCAGCAGCTTGCAGGGGGCATGGGTGAACACTGAAGCTTTCTTT.

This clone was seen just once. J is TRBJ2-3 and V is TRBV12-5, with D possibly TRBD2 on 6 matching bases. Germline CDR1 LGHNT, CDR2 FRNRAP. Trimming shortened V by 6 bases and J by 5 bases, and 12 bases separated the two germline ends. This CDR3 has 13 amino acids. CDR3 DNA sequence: TGTGCTAGTGGACGGGAGTTTCGAGATACGCAGTATTTT. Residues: CASGREFRDTQYF.

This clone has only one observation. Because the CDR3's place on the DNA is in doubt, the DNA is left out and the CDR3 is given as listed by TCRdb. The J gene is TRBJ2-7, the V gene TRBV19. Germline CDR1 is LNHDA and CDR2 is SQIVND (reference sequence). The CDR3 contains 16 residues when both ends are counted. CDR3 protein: CASTSGAGDKTYEQYF.

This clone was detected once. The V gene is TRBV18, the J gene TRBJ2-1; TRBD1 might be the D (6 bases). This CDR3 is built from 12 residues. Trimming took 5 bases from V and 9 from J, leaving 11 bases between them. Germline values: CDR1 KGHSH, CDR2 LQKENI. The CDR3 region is CASSMDSREQFF. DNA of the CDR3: TGTGCCAGCTCAATGGACAGCCGTGAGCAGTTCTTC.

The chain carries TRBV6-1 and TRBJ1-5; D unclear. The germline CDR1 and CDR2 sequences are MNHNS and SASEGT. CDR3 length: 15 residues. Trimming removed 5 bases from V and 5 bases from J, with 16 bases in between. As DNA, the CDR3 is TGTGCCAGCAGTTCCTTTTGGACGGATGATCAGCCCCAGCATTTT. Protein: CASSSFWTDDQPQHF.

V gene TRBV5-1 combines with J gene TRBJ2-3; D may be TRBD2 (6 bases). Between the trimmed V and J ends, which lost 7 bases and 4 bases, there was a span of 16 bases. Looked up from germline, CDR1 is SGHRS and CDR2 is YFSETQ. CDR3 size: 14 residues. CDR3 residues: CASLLGPGADTQYF. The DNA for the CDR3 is TGCGCCAGCCTCCTGGGGCCGGGGGCAGATACGCAGTATTTT.

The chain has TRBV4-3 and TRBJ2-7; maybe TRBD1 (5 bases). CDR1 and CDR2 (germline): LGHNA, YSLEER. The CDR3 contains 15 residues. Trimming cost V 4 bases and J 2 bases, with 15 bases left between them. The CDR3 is CASSRERTPTYEQYF. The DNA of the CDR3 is TGCGCCAGCAGCCGAGAGAGGACACCAACCTACGAGCAGTACTTC.

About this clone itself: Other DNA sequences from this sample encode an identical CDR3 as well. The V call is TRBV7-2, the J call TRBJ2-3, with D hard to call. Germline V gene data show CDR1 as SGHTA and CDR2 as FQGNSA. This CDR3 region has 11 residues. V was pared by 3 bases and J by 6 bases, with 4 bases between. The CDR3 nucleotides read TGTGCCAGCAGCTTTACGGATACGCAGTATTTT. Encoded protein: CASSFTDTQYF.

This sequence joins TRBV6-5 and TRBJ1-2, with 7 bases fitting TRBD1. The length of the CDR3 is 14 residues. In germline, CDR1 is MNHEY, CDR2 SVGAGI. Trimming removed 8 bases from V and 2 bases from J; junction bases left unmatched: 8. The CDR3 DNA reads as TGTGCCAGCGGAAACCCGGGACAGAACTATGGCTACACCTTC. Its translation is CASGNPGQNYGYTF.

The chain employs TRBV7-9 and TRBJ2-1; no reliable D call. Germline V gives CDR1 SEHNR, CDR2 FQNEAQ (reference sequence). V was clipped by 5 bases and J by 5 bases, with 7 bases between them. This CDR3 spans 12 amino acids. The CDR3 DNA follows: TGTGCCAGCAGCCCACCCCACAATGAGCAGTTCTTC. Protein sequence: CASSPPHNEQFF.

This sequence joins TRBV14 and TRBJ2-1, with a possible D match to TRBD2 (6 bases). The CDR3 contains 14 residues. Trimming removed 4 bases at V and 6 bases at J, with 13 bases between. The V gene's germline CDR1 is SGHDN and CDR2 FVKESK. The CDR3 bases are TGTGCCAGCAGCCCCGGGACTCCCGTCAATGAGCAGTTCTTC. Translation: CASSPGTPVNEQFF.

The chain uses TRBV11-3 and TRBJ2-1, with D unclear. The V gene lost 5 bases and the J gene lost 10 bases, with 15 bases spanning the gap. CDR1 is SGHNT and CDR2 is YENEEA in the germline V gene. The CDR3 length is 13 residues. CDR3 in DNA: TGTGCCAGCAGCCCCGGGCCCTCACACGAGCAGTTCTTC. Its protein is CASSPGPSHEQFF.

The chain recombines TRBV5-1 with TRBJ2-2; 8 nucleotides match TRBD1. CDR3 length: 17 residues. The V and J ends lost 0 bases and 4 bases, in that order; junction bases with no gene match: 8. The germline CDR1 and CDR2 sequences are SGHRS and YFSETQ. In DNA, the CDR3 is TGCGCCAGCAGCTTGGCCAAGTCAGGGGGCGGCACCGGGGAGCTGTTTTTT. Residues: CASSLAKSGGGTGELFF.

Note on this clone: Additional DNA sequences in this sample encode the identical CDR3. DNA for the CDR3: TGTGCCACCAGCAGTTACAATGAGCAGTTCTTC. Protein: CATSSYNEQFF. The chain combines TRBV15 with TRBJ2-1, with D unclear. Germline CDR1 and CDR2: LNHNV and YYDKDF (reference sequence). The CDR3 loop spans 11 amino acids. The germline V and J ends were trimmed by 3 bases and 4 bases, with 1 base remaining between them.

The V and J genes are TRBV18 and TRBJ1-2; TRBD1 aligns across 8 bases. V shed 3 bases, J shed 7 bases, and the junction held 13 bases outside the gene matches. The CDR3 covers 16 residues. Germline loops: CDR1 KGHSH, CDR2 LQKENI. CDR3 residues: CASSPGWQGARSGYTF. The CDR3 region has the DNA TGTGCCAGCTCACCGGGGTGGCAGGGGGCTCGAAGTGGCTACACCTTC.

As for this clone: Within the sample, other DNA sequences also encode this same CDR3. CDR3 DNA sequence: TGTGCCAGCAGCTTAGGACGGATGAACACTGAAGCTTTCTTT. Translation: CASSLGRMNTEAFF. The V call is TRBV7-3, the J call TRBJ1-1; no clear D gene. Trimming took off 2 bases at V and 0 bases at J, with 7 bases between the two ends. Germline CDR1 is SGHTA and CDR2 is FQGTGA. The CDR3 is 14 residues long.

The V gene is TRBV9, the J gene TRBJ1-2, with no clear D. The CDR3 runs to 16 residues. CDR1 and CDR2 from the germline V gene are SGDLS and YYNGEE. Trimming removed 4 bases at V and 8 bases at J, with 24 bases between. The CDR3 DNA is TGTGCCAGCAGCCCGCGCCAATTTGAGCGGGGTCTGGGCTACACCTTC. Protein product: CASSPRQFERGLGYTF.

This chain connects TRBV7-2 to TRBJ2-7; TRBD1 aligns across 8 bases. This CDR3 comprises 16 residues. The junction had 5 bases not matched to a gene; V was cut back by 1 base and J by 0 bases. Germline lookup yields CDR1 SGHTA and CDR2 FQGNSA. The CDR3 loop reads CASSLGTGLVSYEQYF. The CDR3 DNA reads TGTGCCAGCAGCTTAGGGACAGGGTTGGTCTCCTACGAGCAGTACTTC.

The CDR3 bases are TGTGCCAGCAGTGACGGGACAGAGACCCAGTACTTC. This sequence encodes CASSDGTETQYF. This rearrangement joins TRBV28 to TRBJ2-5; tentatively, D is TRBD1 or TRBD2 (5 bases each). Trimming left V 5 bases short and J 4 bases short, with 8 bases between. Germline CDR1 and CDR2: MDHEN and SYDVKM. This CDR3 contains 12 residues.

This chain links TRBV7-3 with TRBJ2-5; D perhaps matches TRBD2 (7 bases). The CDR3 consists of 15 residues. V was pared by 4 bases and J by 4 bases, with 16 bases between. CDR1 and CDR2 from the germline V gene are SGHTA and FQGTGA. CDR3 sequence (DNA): TGTGCCAGCAGCTCTACCACGGGGGGCCCAGAGACCCAGTACTTC. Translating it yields CASSSTTGGPETQYF.

The CDR3 loop reads CASSPNEGGSFYEQYF. CDR3 nucleotide sequence: TGTGCCAGCAGCCCCAATGAGGGCGGGAGTTTTTACGAGCAGTACTTC. The chain combines TRBV7-8 with TRBJ2-7; TRBD2 matches at 7 bases. The CDR3 length is 16 residues. Per germline, CDR1 SGHVS and CDR2 FQNEAQ. J lost 4 bases, V lost 5 bases, and 14 bases had no gene match.

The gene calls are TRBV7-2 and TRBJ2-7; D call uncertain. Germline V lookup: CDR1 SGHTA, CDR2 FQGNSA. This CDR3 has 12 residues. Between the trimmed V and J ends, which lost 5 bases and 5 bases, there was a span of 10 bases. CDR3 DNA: TGTGCCAGCAGCCGATACAGAGACGAGCAGTACTTC. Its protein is CASSRYRDEQYF.

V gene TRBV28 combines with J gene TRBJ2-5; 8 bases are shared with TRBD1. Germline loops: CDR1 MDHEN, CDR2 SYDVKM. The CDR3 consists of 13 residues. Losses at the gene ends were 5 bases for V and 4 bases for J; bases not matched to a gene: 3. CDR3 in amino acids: CASSAGQGETQYF. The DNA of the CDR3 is TGTGCCAGCAGTGCCGGACAGGGAGAGACCCAGTACTTC.